A single sample gave rise to the 18 T cell receptor beta chains below, sequenced in a study of post-analysis software for immune sequencing data. Points from the study as a whole: Relative to controls, patients had several TRBV segments at higher frequency, with TRBV5-6, TRBV5-1 and TRBV20-1 among these.

Unique molecular identifiers featured in each of the TCR beta cDNA libraries. TCRdb re-analysed the PCR reads in MiXCR, keeping a single row per CDR3 protein. The table lists 800,000 to 950,000 distinct CDR3 sequences, about 57% of them singletons, with 4% to 5.5% in the top ten. The antigens these receptors bind are not known. What was sequenced was blood. Every receptor here comes from a girl under 18 with multiple sclerosis.

The V and J genes are TRBV4-1 and TRBJ1-5, with D possibly being TRBD1 (5 bases). CDR3 length: 16 residues. V was pared by 0 bases and J by 4 bases, with 13 bases between. CDR1 MGHRA and CDR2 YSYEKL come from the germline V gene. CDR3 in amino acids: CASSQDLRGLNQPQHF. In DNA, the CDR3 is TGCGCCAGCAGCCAAGATTTGAGGGGCCTTAATCAGCCCCAGCATTTT.

This clonotype was found a few times. The chain combines TRBV20-1 with TRBJ2-7; weak D call: TRBD2 (7 bases). The V end was cut by 5 bases, the J end by 5 bases, with 16 bases between. The CDR3 has 13 residues. The germline V gene encodes CDR1 DFQATT and CDR2 SNEGSKA (reference sequence). The CDR3 spells CSAVWRGRDEQYF. CDR3 nucleotide sequence: TGCAGTGCTGTTTGGCGGGGGCGCGACGAGCAGTACTTC.

V gene TRBV5-1 combines with J gene TRBJ2-4; weak D call: TRBD1 (6 bases). From germline, CDR1 is SGHRS and CDR2 YFSETQ. This CDR3 comprises 17 residues. Trimming removed 0 bases from V and 0 bases from J, with 13 bases in between. The CDR3 DNA follows: TGCGCCAGCAGCTTGGTATTACAGGGTCTAGCCAAAAACATTCAGTACTTC. This gives the protein CASSLVLQGLAKNIQYF.

This sequence joins TRBV20-1 and TRBJ2-5, with D perhaps matching TRBD1 or TRBD2 (5 bases each). The CDR3 extends over 15 amino acids. Trimming took 6 bases from V and 4 from J, leaving 21 bases between them. Looked up from germline, CDR1 is DFQATT and CDR2 is SNEGSKA (reference sequence). CDR3 DNA sequence: TGCAGTGCAAGGAGGAAGGGGTTACGGGGAGAGACCCAGTACTTC. Its translation: CSARRKGLRGETQYF.

The chain links TRBV5-1 to TRBJ2-7; TRBD1 matches 7 bases. CDR1 and CDR2 (germline): SGHRS, YFSETQ. J gave up 2 bases and V 0 bases, and 8 bases lay outside the gene matches. This CDR3 comprises 16 residues. Here the CDR3 reads CASSLGQGQRTYEQYF. Here the CDR3 DNA reads TGCGCCAGCAGCTTGGGACAGGGACAGAGGACCTACGAGCAGTACTTC.

This clonotype was seen repeatedly, ten times or more. This chain connects TRBV29-1 to TRBJ2-7; a possible D gene is TRBD1 (6 bases). V was trimmed by 6 bases and J by 2 bases, leaving 8 bases between them. This CDR3 has 11 residues. Germline V gene sequence: CDR1 SQVTM, CDR2 ANQGSEA. CDR3 bases: TGCAGCGTGACAGGAGCCTACGAGCAGTACTTC. Protein sequence: CSVTGAYEQYF.

A few counts support this clonotype. V usage is TRBV29-1 and J usage is TRBJ2-3, with a weak D call TRBD2 (5 bases). The CDR3 spans 14 residues. Germline CDR1 reads SQVTM; CDR2 reads ANQGSEA. V was pared by 7 bases and J by 0 bases, with 14 bases between. The CDR3: CSAAGRASTDTQYF. As DNA, the CDR3 is TGCAGCGCTGCCGGGCGGGCCAGCACAGATACGCAGTATTTT.

CDR3 DNA sequence: TGCGCCAGCCGTTCCCTAGCGGAGGAAGAGACCCAGTACTTC. Translating it yields CASRSLAEEETQYF. V and J are TRBV10-2 and TRBJ2-5; 7 bases agree with TRBD2. The CDR3 is made up of 14 amino acids. V lost 8 bases, J lost 3 bases, and 9 bases stayed unmatched. Germline V gene data show CDR1 as WSHSY and CDR2 as SAAADI.

The rearrangement joins TRBV20-1 to TRBJ2-7; D remains ambiguous. V was cut by 0 bases and J by 3 bases, with 9 bases left in between. Looked up from germline, CDR1 is DFQATT and CDR2 is SNEGSKA (reference sequence). The CDR3 extends over 13 amino acids. The CDR3 is CSARDVWNYEQYF. Written as DNA, the CDR3 is TGCAGTGCTAGAGATGTTTGGAACTACGAGCAGTACTTC.

The chain employs TRBV29-1 and TRBJ2-7; TRBD1 aligns across 10 bases. Trimming removed 6 bases from V and 1 base from J; junction bases left unmatched: 6. The CDR3 consists of 14 residues. Germline CDR1 and CDR2: SQVTM and ANQGSEA. CDR3: CSVSGTGESYEQYF. The CDR3 DNA sequence: TGCAGCGTCTCCGGGACAGGGGAGTCCTACGAGCAGTACTTC.

The J gene is TRBJ2-3, the V gene TRBV7-3; weak D call: TRBD1 (5 bases). This CDR3 spans 16 amino acids. Germline CDR1 reads SGHTA; CDR2 reads FQGTGA. With 0 bases removed from V and 6 bases from J, the gap between germline ends came to 16 bases. As DNA, the CDR3 is TGTGCCAGCAGCTTAACCCCCCCCAGGGTTGGGGATACGCAGTATTTT. It is translated as CASSLTPPRVGDTQYF. Using reference TRBV7-3 and TRBJ2-3 for the parts outside the CDR3, the full variable domain is GAGVSQTPSNKVTEKGKYVELRCDPISGHTALYWYRQSLGQGPEFLIYFQGTGAADDSGLPNDRFFAVRPEGSVSTLKIQRTERGDSAVYLCASSLTPPRVGDTQYFGPGTRLTVL.

About this clonotype itself: Germline and junction disagree at one end, which may indicate a read error. The CDR3 DNA is TGTGCCAGCAGCGTCTTTAGCGGGAGGTCAGATACGGAGTATTTT. This gives the protein CASSVFSGRSDTEYF. The rearrangement uses TRBV12-3 or TRBV12-4 and TRBJ2-3; TRBD2 agrees at 10 bases. The CDR3 runs 15 residues.

Only a few counts were recorded for this clonotype. The chain couples TRBV5-1 to TRBJ2-3; 8 nucleotides match TRBD2. The CDR3 contains 14 residues. Germline V gives CDR1 SGHRS, CDR2 YFSETQ. Losses at the gene ends were 4 bases for V and 4 bases for J; bases not matched to a gene: 5. CDR3 nucleotide sequence: TGCGCCAGCAGCCCCAGCGGGAGCGCAGATACGCAGTATTTT. Translating gives CASSPSGSADTQYF. Supplemented by reference TRBV5-1 and TRBJ2-3, the full variable domain reads KAGVTQTPRYLIKTRGQQVTLSCSPISGHRSVSWYQQTPGQGLQFLFEYFSETQRNKGNFPGRFSGRQFSNSRSEMNVSTLELGDSALYLCASSPSGSADTQYFGPGTRLTVL.

V gene TRBV2 combines with J gene TRBJ2-2; D is ambiguous. V dropped 4 bases and J dropped 0 bases, with 9 bases sitting between them. The CDR3 has 15 residues. CDR1 and CDR2 (germline): SNHLY, FYNNEI. CDR3 in DNA: TGTGCCAGCAGTGGAGTCAAGACGAACACCGGGGAGCTGTTTTTT. Protein sequence: CASSGVKTNTGELFF.

The gene calls are TRBV10-3 and TRBJ2-3, with D maybe TRBD2 (5 bases). Germline CDR1 reads ENHRY; CDR2 reads SYGVKD. This CDR3 contains 16 residues. With 2 bases removed from V and 4 bases from J, the gap between germline ends came to 16 bases. CDR3 DNA sequence: TGTGCCATCAGTGAGAAAGAGCGCTTTAGCGCAGATACGCAGTATTTT. This codes for CAISEKERFSADTQYF.

This chain links TRBV29-1 with TRBJ2-1; TRBD1 matches 10 bases. The V and J ends lost 7 bases and 3 bases, in that order; junction bases with no gene match: 0. The CDR3 spans 12 residues. Looked up from germline, CDR1 is SQVTM and CDR2 is ANQGSEA. The CDR3 is CSGDRGYNEQFF. CDR3 nucleotide sequence: TGCAGCGGGGACAGGGGCTACAATGAGCAGTTCTTC.

Ten or more counts support this clonotype. The chain carries TRBV7-9 and TRBJ1-1; D is unclear. Germline V gene data show CDR1 as SEHNR and CDR2 as FQNEAQ (reference sequence). The V gene lost 5 bases and the J gene lost 0 bases, with 4 bases spanning the gap. The CDR3 has 12 amino acids. The CDR3 sequence: CASSLMNTEAFF. CDR3 DNA sequence: TGTGCCAGCAGCCTAATGAACACTGAAGCTTTCTTT.

The genes are TRBV4-3 and TRBJ2-7; possibly TRBD1 or TRBD2 for D (6 bases each). The germline V gene encodes CDR1 LGHNA and CDR2 YSLEER. The CDR3 spans 15 residues. Trimming shortened V by 0 bases and J by 4 bases, and 13 bases separated the two germline ends. This CDR3 is CASSQDTGRMYEQYF. CDR3 nucleotides: TGCGCCAGCAGCCAAGATACAGGGAGGATGTACGAGCAGTACTTC.